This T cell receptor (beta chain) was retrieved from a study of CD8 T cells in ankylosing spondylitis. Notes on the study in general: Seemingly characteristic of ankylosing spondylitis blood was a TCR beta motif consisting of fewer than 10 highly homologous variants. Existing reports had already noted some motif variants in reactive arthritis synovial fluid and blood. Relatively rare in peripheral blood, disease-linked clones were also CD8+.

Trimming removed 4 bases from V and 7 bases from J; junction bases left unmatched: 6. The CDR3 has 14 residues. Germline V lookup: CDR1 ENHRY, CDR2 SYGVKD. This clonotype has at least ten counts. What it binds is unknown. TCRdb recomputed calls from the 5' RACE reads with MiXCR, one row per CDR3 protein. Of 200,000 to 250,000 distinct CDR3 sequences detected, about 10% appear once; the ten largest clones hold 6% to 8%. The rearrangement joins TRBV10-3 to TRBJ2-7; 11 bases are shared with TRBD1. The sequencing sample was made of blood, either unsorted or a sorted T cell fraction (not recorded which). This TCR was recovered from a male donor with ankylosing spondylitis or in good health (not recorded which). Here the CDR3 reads CAISGDRGSREQYF. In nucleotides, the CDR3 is TGTGCCATCAGTGGGGACAGGGGGTCGAGGGAGCAGTACTTC.